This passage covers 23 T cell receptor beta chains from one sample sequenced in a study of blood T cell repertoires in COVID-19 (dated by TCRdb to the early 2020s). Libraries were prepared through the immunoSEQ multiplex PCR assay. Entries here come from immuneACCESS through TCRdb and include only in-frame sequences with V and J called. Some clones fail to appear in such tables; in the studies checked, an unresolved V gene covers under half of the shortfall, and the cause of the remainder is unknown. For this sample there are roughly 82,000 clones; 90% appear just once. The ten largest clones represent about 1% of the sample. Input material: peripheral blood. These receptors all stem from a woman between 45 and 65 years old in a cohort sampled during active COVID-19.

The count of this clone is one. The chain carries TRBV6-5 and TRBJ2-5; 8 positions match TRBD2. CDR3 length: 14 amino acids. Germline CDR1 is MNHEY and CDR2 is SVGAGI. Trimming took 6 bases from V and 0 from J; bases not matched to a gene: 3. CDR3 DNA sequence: TGTGCCAGCAGGGAGCGGGAGTACCAAGAGACCCAGTACTTC. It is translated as CASREREYQETQYF.

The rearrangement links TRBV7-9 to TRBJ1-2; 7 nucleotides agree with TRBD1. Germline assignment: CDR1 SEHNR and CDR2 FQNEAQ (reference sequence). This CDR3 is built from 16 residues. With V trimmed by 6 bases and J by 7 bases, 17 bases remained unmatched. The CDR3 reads CASSHRQGRIRSGYTF. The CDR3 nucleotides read TGTGCCAGCAGTCACCGACAGGGACGGATTAGATCTGGCTACACCTTC.

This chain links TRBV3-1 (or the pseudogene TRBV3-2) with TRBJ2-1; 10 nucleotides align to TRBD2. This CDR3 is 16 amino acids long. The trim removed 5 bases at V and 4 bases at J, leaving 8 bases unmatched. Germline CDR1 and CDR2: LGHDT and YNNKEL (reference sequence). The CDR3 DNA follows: TGTGCCAGCAGCAGACAAGCGGGAGGGTCTTACAATGAGCAGTTCTTC. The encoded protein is CASSRQAGGSYNEQFF.

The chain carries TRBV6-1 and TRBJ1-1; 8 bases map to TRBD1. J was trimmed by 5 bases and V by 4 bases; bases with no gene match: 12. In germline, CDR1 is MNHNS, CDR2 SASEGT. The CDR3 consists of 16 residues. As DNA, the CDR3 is TGTGCCAGCAGTGGACAAGAAGGAACAGGGGGGACTGAAGCTTTCTTT. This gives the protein CASSGQEGTGGTEAFF.

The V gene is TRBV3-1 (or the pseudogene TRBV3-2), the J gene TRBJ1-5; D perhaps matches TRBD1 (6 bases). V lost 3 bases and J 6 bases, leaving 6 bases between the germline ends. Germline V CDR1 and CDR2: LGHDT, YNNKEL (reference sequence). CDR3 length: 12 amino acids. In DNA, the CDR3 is TGTGCCAGCAGCCAGGGGGCTCAGCCCCAGCATTTT. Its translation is CASSQGAQPQHF.

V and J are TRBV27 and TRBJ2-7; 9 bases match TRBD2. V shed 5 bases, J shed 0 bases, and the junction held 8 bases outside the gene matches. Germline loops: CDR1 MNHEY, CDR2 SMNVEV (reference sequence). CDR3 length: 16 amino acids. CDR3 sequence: CASSPRGSGSSYEQYF. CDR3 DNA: TGTGCCAGCAGTCCTCGGGGTAGCGGGAGCTCCTACGAGCAGTACTTC.

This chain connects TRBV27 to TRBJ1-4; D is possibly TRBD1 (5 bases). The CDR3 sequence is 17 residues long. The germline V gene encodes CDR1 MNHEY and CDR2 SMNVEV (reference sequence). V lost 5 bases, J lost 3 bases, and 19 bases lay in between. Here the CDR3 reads CASSPNKRQLANEKLFF. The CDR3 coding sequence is TGTGCCAGCAGTCCGAACAAAAGACAGTTAGCTAATGAAAAACTGTTTTTT.

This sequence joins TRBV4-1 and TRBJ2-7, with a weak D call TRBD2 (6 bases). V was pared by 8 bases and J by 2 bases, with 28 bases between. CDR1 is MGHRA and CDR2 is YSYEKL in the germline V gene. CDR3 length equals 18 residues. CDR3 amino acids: CASGFVWTGIGRTYEQYF. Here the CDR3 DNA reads TGCGCCAGCGGGTTTGTGTGGACGGGGATTGGGAGGACCTACGAGCAGTACTTC.

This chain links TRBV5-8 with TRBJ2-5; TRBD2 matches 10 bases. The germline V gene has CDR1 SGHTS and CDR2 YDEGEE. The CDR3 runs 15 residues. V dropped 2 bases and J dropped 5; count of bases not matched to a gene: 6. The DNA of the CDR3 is TGTGCCAGCAGCTTAAGCGGGAGGGCTGGGGAGACCCAGTACTTC. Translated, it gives CASSLSGRAGETQYF.

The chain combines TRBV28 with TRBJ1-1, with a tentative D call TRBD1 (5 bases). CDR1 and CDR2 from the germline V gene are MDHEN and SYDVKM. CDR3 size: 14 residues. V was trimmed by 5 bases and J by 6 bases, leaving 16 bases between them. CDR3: CASSRLGGDPEAFF. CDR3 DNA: TGTGCCAGCAGTCGCTTGGGGGGGGACCCTGAAGCTTTCTTT.

DNA of the CDR3: TGCGCCAGCAAGGCGGACAGCTCCTATAATTCACCCCTCCACTTT. It encodes CASKADSSYNSPLHF. This chain uses TRBV5-1 with TRBJ1-6, with TRBD1 as a possible D gene (6 bases). CDR1 is SGHRS and CDR2 is YFSETQ in the germline V gene. Trimming removed 6 bases from V and 0 bases from J, with 10 bases in between. The CDR3 has 15 amino acids.

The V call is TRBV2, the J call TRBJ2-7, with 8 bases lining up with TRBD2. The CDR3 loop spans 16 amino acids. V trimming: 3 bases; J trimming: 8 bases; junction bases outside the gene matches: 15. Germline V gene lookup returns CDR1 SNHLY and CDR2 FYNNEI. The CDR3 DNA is TGTGCCAGCAGTGAGGTCCCGGGACTAGTGTCCATGAAGCAGTACTTC. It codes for CASSEVPGLVSMKQYF.

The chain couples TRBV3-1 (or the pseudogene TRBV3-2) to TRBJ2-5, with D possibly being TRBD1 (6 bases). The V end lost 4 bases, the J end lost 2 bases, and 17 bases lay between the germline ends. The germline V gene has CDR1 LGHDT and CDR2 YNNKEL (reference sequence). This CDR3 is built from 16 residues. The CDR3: CASSPYLRGGQETQYF. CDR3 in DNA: TGTGCCAGCAGCCCATACCTCAGGGGTGGGCAAGAGACCCAGTACTTC.

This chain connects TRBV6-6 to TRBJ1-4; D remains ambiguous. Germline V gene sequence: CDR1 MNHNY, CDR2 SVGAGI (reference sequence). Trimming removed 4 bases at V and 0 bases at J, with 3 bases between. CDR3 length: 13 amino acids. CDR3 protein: CASSSPTNEKLFF. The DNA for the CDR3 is TGTGCCAGCAGTTCTCCAACTAATGAAAAACTGTTTTTT.

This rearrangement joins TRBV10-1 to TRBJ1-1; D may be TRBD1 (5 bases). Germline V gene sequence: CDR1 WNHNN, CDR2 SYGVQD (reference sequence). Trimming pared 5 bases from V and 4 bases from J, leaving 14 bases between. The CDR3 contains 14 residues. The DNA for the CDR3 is TGCGCCAGCAGTAGGCAGGGTAAGGGCACTGAAGCTTTCTTT. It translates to CASSRQGKGTEAFF.

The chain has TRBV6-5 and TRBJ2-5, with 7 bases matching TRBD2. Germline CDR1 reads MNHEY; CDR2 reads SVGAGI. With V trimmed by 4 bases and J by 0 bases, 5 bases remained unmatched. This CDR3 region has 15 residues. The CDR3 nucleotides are TGTGCCAGCAGTTTAACGGGAGGCTACCAAGAGACCCAGTACTTC. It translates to CASSLTGGYQETQYF.

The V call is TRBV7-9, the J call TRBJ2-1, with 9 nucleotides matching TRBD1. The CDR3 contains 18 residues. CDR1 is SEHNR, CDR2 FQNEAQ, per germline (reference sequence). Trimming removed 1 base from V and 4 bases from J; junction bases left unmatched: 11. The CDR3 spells CASSLDGGGTGRYNEQFF. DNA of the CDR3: TGTGCCAGCAGCTTAGATGGAGGAGGGACAGGGCGATACAATGAGCAGTTCTTC.

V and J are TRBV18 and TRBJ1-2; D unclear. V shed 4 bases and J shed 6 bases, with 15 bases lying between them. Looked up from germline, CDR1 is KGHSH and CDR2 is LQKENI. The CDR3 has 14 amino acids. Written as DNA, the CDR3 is TGTGCCAGCTCACTCGTTAAATCCGGAGATGGCTACACCTTC. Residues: CASSLVKSGDGYTF.

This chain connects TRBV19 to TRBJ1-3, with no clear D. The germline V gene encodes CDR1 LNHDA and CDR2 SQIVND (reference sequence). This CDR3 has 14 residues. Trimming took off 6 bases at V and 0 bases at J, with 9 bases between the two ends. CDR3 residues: CASSAMSSGNTIYF. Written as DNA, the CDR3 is TGTGCCAGTAGCGCCATGAGCTCTGGAAACACCATATATTTT.

The CDR3 coding sequence is TGTGCCAGCCTACTCATGAACACTGAAGCTTTCTTT. Its protein is CASLLMNTEAFF. V and J are TRBV7-9 and TRBJ1-1; D gene unclear. Germline CDR1 reads SEHNR; CDR2 reads FQNEAQ (reference sequence). The CDR3 totals 12 residues. Trimming shortened V by 8 bases and J by 0 bases, and 7 bases separated the two germline ends. Looking up the rest from reference TRBV7-9 and TRBJ1-1 gives the full variable domain: DTGVSQNPRHKITKRGQNVTFRCDPISEHNRLYWYRQTLGQGPEFLTYFQNEAQLEKSRLLSDRFSAERPKGSFSTLEIQRTEQGDSAMYLCASLLMNTEAFFGQGTRLTVV.

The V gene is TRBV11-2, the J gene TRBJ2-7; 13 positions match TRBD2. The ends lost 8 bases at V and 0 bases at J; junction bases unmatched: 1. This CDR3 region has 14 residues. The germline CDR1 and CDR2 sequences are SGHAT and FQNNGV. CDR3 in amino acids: CASGTSGVSYEQYF. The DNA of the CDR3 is TGTGCCAGCGGGACTAGCGGGGTCTCCTACGAGCAGTACTTC.

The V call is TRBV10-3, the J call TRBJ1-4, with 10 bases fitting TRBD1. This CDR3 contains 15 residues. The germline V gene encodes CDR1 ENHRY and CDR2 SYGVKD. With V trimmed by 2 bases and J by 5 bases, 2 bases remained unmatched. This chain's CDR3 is CAISERDRGNEKLFF. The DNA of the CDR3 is TGTGCCATCAGTGAGAGGGACAGGGGAAATGAAAAACTGTTTTTT.

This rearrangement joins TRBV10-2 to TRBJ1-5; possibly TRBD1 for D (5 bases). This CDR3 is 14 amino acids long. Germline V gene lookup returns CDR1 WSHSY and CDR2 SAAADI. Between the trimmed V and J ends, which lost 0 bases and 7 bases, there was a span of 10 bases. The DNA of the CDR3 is TGCGCCAGCAGTGAGTCGTCGGGGGGACAGCCCCAGCATTTT. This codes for CASSESSGGQPQHF.